A single sample gave rise to the 2 T cell receptor beta chains below, sequenced in a study of cytomegalovirus exposure and HLA in healthy donors. The PCR employed 60 Vbeta primers together with 13 Jbeta primers. Here immunoSEQ multiplex PCR was the method, and the copy in TCRdb shows in-frame clones only, minus some. This sample's table has around 110,000 clones. The sample was PBMCs. The receptors shown here come from a man in his forties or fifties in good health and CMV-seropositive.

The V gene is TRBV29-1, the J gene TRBJ1-2, with 8 bases identical to TRBD1. From germline, CDR1 is SQVTM and CDR2 ANQGSEA. This CDR3 has 11 residues. V lost 7 bases, J lost 5 bases, and 3 bases stayed unmatched. In DNA form, the CDR3 reads TGCAGCGACCAGGGGGCTTATGGCTACACCTTC. Its translation: CSDQGAYGYTF.

V is TRBV19 and J is TRBJ2-7, with 8 bases identical to TRBD1. CDR3 length: 14 amino acids. J lost 3 bases, V lost 7 bases, and 8 bases had no gene match. CDR1 and CDR2 (germline): LNHDA, SQIVND (reference sequence). The CDR3 nucleotides read TGTGCCAGTACCCCGACAGGGGAGGTCTACGAGCAGTACTTC. It encodes CASTPTGEVYEQYF.